This T cell receptor (beta chain) was sequenced in a study of T cells in narcolepsy. Only one count was recorded for this clone. Germline values: CDR1 MNHNS, CDR2 SASEGT. This CDR3 is 12 amino acids long. The ends were cut back, 0 bases at V and 12 bases at J, with 9 bases in the middle. Profiled with immunoSEQ multiplex PCR; TCRdb holds only in-frame clones, not every one. The table lists some 13,000 clones, roughly 89% of them singletons, with under 2% in the top ten. Sequencing used CD45RA- memory CD4+ T cells from PBMCs. The V call is TRBV6-1, the J call TRBJ1-5; no clear D gene. This TCR derives from a human donor with narcolepsy. This chain's CDR3 is CASSEAYAHQHF. CDR3 coding DNA: TGTGCCAGCAGTGAAGCCTATGCCCACCAGCATTTT.